This TCR beta chain was identified during a study of blood T cell repertoires in COVID-19. Study context: T cells, B-cell-depleted T cells, or PBMCs provided the cDNA or gDNA that served as material.

The data were produced by immunoSEQ multiplex PCR, yet TCRdb's version contains in-frame clones alone and is incomplete. The data hold about 74,000 clones, with under 85% observed a single time. Germline V lookup: CDR1 MDHEN, CDR2 SYDVKM. The CDR3 runs 16 residues. Trimming took off 6 bases at V and 4 bases at J, with 19 bases between the two ends. The receptor's source is a human donor in a cohort sampled during active COVID-19. V and J are TRBV28 and TRBJ1-3; no firm D call. Sequencing was carried out using peripheral blood. This chain's CDR3 is CASSPAAGGYGNTIYF. The CDR3 DNA is TGTGCCAGCAGCCCAGCGGCCGGAGGGTACGGAAACACCATATATTTT.